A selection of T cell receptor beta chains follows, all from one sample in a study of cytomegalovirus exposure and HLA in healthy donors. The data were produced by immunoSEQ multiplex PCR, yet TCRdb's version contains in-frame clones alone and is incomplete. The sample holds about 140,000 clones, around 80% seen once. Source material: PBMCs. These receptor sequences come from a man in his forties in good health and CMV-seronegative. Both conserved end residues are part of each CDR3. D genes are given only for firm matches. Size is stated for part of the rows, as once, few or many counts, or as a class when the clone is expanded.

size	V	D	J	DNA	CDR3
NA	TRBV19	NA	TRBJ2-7	TGTGCCAGTAGTAAGTCAAAGGGAGCGGCCTACGAGCAGTACTTC	CASSKSKGAAYEQYF
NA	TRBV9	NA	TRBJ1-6	TGTGCCAGCAGCGTAGGGGCTTCACCCCTCCACTTT	CASSVGASPLHF
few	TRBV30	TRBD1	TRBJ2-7	TGTGCCTGGAGTGGACAGGGGCGACGCGAGCAGTACTTC	CAWSGQGRREQYF
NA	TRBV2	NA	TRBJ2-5	TGTGCCAGCAGTCCCGTCTCCTCAGGGATCGGAGAGACCCAGTACTTC	CASSPVSSGIGETQYF
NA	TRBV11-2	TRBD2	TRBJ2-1	TGTGCCAGCAGCTCACAACCTACTAGCGGGACATACAATGAGCAGTTCTTC	CASSSQPTSGTYNEQFF
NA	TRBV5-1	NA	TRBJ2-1	TGCGCCAGCAGCTTGTTACTAGGGGGCAATGAGCAGTTCTTC	CASSLLLGGNEQFF
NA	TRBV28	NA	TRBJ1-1	TGTGCCAGCAGTCTCGAGGGGCGGGAGGGGAGGACTGAAGCTTTCTTT	CASSLEGREGRTEAFF
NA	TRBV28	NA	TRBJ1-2	TGTGCCAGCAGTCCGCCGGGGTTGTATGGCTACACCTTC	CASSPPGLYGYTF
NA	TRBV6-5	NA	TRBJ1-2	TGTGCCAGCAGTGACAGGACCCACTATGGCTACACCTTC	CASSDRTHYGYTF
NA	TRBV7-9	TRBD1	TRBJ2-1	TGTGCCAGCAGCTTGGACAGGGGTGTGGATGAGCAGTTCTTC	CASSLDRGVDEQFF
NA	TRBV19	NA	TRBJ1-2	TGTGCCAGCCCGGGCGGGGGCTACACCTTC	CASPGGGYTF
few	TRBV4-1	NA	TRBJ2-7	TGCGCCAGCAGCTTTTTTGGGACAGCGGGCGATGAGCAGTACTTC	CASSFFGTAGDEQYF
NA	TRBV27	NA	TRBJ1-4	TGTGCCAGCAGCCTCAACAGGGATTTGCACCACGTGGAAAAACTGTTTTTT	CASSLNRDLHHVEKLFF
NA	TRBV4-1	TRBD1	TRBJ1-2	TGCGCCAGCAGCGAGGGTCCCGGGACAGTCTATGGCTACACCTTC	CASSEGPGTVYGYTF
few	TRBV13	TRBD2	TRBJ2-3	TGTGCCAGCAGCTCTAGCGGGGGGCCTCAAACAGATACGCAGTATTTT	CASSSSGGPQTDTQYF
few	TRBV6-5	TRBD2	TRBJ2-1	TGTGCCAGCAGCTGGCTAGCGGGAGGGCCGGATGAGCAGTTCTTC	CASSWLAGGPDEQFF
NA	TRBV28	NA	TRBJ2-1	TGTGCCAGCCAATTCGGGACTCCCTACAATGAGCAGTTCTTC	CASQFGTPYNEQFF
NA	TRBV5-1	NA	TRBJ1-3	TGCGCCAGCAGCTACTCAGAACAGGGCACTGGAAACACCATATATTTT	CASSYSEQGTGNTIYF
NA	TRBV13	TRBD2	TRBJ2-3	TGTGCCAGCAGCTTAGGAGGACTAGCGATGTGGGCAGATACGCAGTATTTT	CASSLGGLAMWADTQYF
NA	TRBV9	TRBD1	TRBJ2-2	TGTGCCAGCAGCGCGACGGGGACAGGATTCACCGGGGAGCTGTTTTTT	CASSATGTGFTGELFF
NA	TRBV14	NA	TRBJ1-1	TGTGCCAGCAGCCAAGATGGAGTCGGTGAAGCTTTCTTT	CASSQDGVGEAFF
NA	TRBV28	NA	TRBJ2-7	TGTGCCAGCAGTTTTCCCCGACAAGTGCAGTACTTC	CASSFPRQVQYF
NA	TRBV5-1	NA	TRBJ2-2	TGCGCCAGCAGCTTTCTGACAGCCGGGGAGCTGTTTTTT	CASSFLTAGELFF
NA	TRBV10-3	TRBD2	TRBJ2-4	TGTGCCATCAGTGAAGGGAGGGCCCCTAACATTCAGTACTTC	CAISEGRAPNIQYF
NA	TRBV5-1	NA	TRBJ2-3	TGCGCCAGCAGCTTGCGAGACAACACAGATACGCAGTATTTT	CASSLRDNTDTQYF
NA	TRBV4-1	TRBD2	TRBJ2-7	TGCGCCAGCAGCCCAAAACTAGCGGGAGTTTACGAGCAGTACTTC	CASSPKLAGVYEQYF
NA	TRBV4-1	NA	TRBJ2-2	TGCGCCGGCCGGGACATCGCGAACACCGGGGAGCTGTTTTTT	CAGRDIANTGELFF
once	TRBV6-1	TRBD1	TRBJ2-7	TGTGCCAGCAGTGAAAGGGGGACAGCCACCTACGAGCAGTACTTC	CASSERGTATYEQYF
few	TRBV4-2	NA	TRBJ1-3	TGTGCCAGCAGCCAAGGGTTCGGGGAAGGGACTGGAAACACCATATATTTT	CASSQGFGEGTGNTIYF
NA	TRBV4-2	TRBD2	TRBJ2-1	TGTGCCAGCAGCCAACCCGGGACTAGCGGGGGCTTTAGACAGTTCTTC	CASSQPGTSGGFRQFF
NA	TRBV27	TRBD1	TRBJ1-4	TGTGCCAGCAGTCTGACAGGGCCCAATGAAAAACTGTTTTTT	CASSLTGPNEKLFF
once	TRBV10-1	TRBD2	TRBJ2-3	TGCGCCAGCAGTGAGCCGGGAGAACTAGCGGGGGATGAACCGGGCACAGATACGCAGTATTTT	CASSEPGELAGDEPGTDTQYF
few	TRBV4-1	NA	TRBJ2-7	TGCGCCAGCAGCGACACTTACGAGCAGTACTTC	CASSDTYEQYF
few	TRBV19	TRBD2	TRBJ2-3	TGTGCCAGTAGTTCCGGCGGGAGATCCCCAGATACGCAGTATTTT	CASSSGGRSPDTQYF
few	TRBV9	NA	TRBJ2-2	TGTGCCAGCAGCGTTGGTAAGGGGGCCGGGGAGCTGTTTTTT	CASSVGKGAGELFF
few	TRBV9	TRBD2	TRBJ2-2	TGTGCCAGCAGCGTTAGCGGGAGGGGTGACGGGGAGCTGTTTTTT	CASSVSGRGDGELFF
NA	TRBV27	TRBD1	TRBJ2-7	TGTGCCAGCAGTGCCCCGGGACAGGGTTTTCCCTACGAGCAGTACTTC	CASSAPGQGFPYEQYF
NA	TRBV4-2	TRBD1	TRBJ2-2	TGTGCCAGCAGCCAGGGGACAGGGGGTGGCACCGGGGAGCTGTTTTTT	CASSQGTGGGTGELFF
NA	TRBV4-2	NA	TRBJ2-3	TGTGCCAGCAGCAAGGAGGTCCCGGGAAGAGTCACAGATACGCAGTATTTT	CASSKEVPGRVTDTQYF
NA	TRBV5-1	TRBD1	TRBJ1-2	TGCGCCAGCAGCCCTTACCGGGACAGCTTTGCTAACTATGGCTACACCTTC	CASSPYRDSFANYGYTF